This T cell receptor beta chain originates from a study of metastatic and nonmetastatic thyroid tumors. Study-wide background: The comparison covered peripheral blood and tumor or nodule tissue in malignant and benign thyroid patients. Whole-study results and caveats: Across blood and tumor, TCR beta diversity in malignant thyroid tumors was reportedly significantly higher than in benign nodules.

All patients were untreated before thyroid surgery. Germline V gene lookup returns CDR1 MNHNS and CDR2 SASEGT. This CDR3 is 14 amino acids long. V lost 2 bases and J lost 6, with 13 bases in between. This clone was counted between two and nine times. Its target is not known. As handled by the study authors: Clinicopathological groups of papillary thyroid cancer showed CDR3 differences that were used to build a distant-metastasis classifier. TCRdb re-clonotyped the PCR reads via MiXCR. TCRdb's processing, not the study's, gives the V and J calls here. The sample has over 15,000 clones; around a third are singletons.

Sequenced sample: adjacent normal tissue. V is TRBV6-1 and J is TRBJ1-1, with a tentative D call TRBD1 (5 bases). This receptor was taken from a female donor with papillary thyroid cancer or a benign thyroid nodule (not recorded which). Some clones in this sample may be carry-over from other donors' samples. CDR3 residues: CASSERGRWAEAFF. CDR3 nucleotides: TGTGCCAGCAGTGAAAGGGGACGGTGGGCTGAAGCTTTCTTT.